This T cell receptor (beta chain) was profiled in a study of tumor-infiltrating lymphocytes in primary liver carcinoma. V was clipped by 6 bases and J by 8 bases, with 16 bases between them. Germline loops: CDR1 MNHNY, CDR2 SVGAGI (reference sequence). CDR3 length: 13 residues. The study co-extracted DNA and RNA from around 20-30 mg of unsorted bulk tissue. TCR beta cDNA was made from roughly 500 ng total RNA with a constant-region primer. Nested multiplex PCR, run for three rounds with slightly modified ARM-PCR, yielded TCR beta libraries. The opening two PCR rounds, 10 cycles each, paired TRBV1-TRBV30 forward primers with a C-beta reverse primer. TCRdb reprocessed the multiplex PCR reads with MiXCR, giving one entry per CDR3 protein. The table has 30,000 to 40,000 distinct CDR3 sequences, under 75% seen once.

The source material was liver tumor tissue from sampling region 4. As to subset: tumor region T4, right-lateral pole. The clonotype originates from a middle-aged man with primary liver carcinoma and hepatitis B virus infection. The genes are TRBV6-6 and TRBJ1-2, with D possibly matching TRBD1 (5 bases). The CDR3 is CASSLIGVDGYTF. In DNA form, the CDR3 reads TGTGCCAGCAGCTTAATAGGGGTGGACGGCTACACCTTC.